This T cell receptor beta chain was recovered during a study of blood T cell repertoires in COVID-19. The germline V and J ends were trimmed by 5 bases and 9 bases, with 11 bases remaining between them. Looked up from germline, CDR1 is DFQATT and CDR2 is SNEGSKA (reference sequence). This CDR3 contains 11 residues. Assay: immunoSEQ multiplex PCR; the TCRdb copy retains only in-frame clones and omits some. The repertoire includes almost 200,000 clones, 70% to 90% of them detected once, and 0.78% sits in the top ten. This TCR derives from a woman between 70 and 85 years old with acute or convalescent COVID-19. The chain has TRBV20-1 and TRBJ2-1; D remains unclear. Sequenced sample: peripheral blood. The CDR3 DNA sequence: TGCAGTGCTGGCACAAACCGTGAGCAGTTCTTC. Residues: CSAGTNREQFF.